A single sample is the source of the 23 T cell receptor beta chains below, sequenced in a study of cytomegalovirus exposure and HLA in healthy donors. The PCR contained 60 Vbeta and 13 Jbeta primers. Profiling relied on immunoSEQ multiplex PCR, and the TCRdb table lists in-frame clones only, not all of them. This sample has more than 95,000 clones, with 77% found just once. Sequencing was carried out using PBMCs. These TCRs come from a middle-aged man in good health and CMV-seropositive.

There are a few counts of this clone. CDR3 sequence: CASSPTSGRIYNEQFF. DNA for the CDR3: TGTGCCAGCAGCCCAACTAGCGGGAGAATATACAATGAGCAGTTCTTC. The chain joins TRBV2 to TRBJ2-1; 11 bases align to TRBD2. Germline V gene sequence: CDR1 SNHLY, CDR2 FYNNEI. This CDR3 comprises 16 residues. The V and J ends lost 6 bases and 4 bases, in that order; junction bases with no gene match: 8.

The chain couples TRBV6-1 to TRBJ1-2; D not certain. Trimming left V 3 bases short and J 4 bases short, with 15 bases between. The CDR3 totals 15 residues. Germline V lookup: CDR1 MNHNS, CDR2 SASEGT. The DNA of the CDR3 is TGTGCCAGCAGTGATAGGACGGGAGGACGCTATGGCTACACCTTC. Translated: CASSDRTGGRYGYTF.

This clone was seen a few times. This chain connects TRBV28 to TRBJ1-6; D unclear. Trimming took 7 bases from V and 7 from J, leaving 17 bases between them. CDR3 size: 15 residues. The germline V gene encodes CDR1 MDHEN and CDR2 SYDVKM. CDR3 nucleotides: TGTGCCAGCATCAAAAAGTCGGGGTTGAATTCACCCCTCCACTTT. This translates into CASIKKSGLNSPLHF.

CDR3 residues: CASSYGQVTSHEQYF. The CDR3 coding sequence is TGTGCCAGCAGTTACGGACAGGTCACGTCTCACGAGCAGTACTTC. J is TRBJ2-7 and V is TRBV7-2, with 7 bases identical to TRBD1. CDR3 length equals 15 residues. Germline lookup yields CDR1 SGHTA and CDR2 FQGNSA. Germline trimming cut 6 bases from V and 5 bases from J; bases unmatched to any gene: 13.

The rearrangement links TRBV7-8 to TRBJ2-7; 14 bases match TRBD2. The germline V gene encodes CDR1 SGHVS and CDR2 FQNEAQ. This CDR3 region has 15 residues. V shed 5 bases and J 2 bases; nucleotides not matched to a gene: 2. In nucleotides, the CDR3 is TGTGCCAGCAGCGTGACTAGCGGGGGGGCCTACGAGCAGTACTTC. As protein: CASSVTSGGAYEQYF.

This clone was observed once. V gene TRBV18 combines with J gene TRBJ2-6; a possible D gene is TRBD1 (5 bases). CDR1 and CDR2 from the germline V gene are KGHSH and LQKENI. There are 16 residues in the CDR3. Trimming left V 4 bases short and J 2 bases short, with 12 bases between. CDR3 DNA sequence: TGTGCCAGCTCACAGGGGTTTGGCCCTGGGGCCAACGTCCTGACTTTC. Protein: CASSQGFGPGANVLTF.

This sequence joins TRBV5-8 and TRBJ2-7, with D possibly being TRBD2 (5 bases). The CDR3 is 13 residues long. V lost 1 base, J lost 4 bases, and 9 bases lay in between. Germline V CDR1 and CDR2: SGHTS, YDEGEE. The CDR3 DNA follows: TGTGCCAGCAGCTTGATGGGAGTTTACGAGCAGTACTTC. This encodes CASSLMGVYEQYF. The variable domain in full, with the rest retrieved from reference TRBV5-8 and TRBJ2-7, is EAGVTQSPTHLIKTRGQQATLRCSPISGHTSVYWYQQALGLGLQFLLWYDEGEERNRGNFPPRFSGRQFPNYSSELNVNALELEDSALYLCASSLMGVYEQYFGPGTRLTVT.

Note on this clone: The sample carries other DNA sequences with the same CDR3. The chain couples TRBV30 to TRBJ1-5, with TRBD1 identical over 9 bases. Germline V gene sequence: CDR1 GTSNPN, CDR2 SVGIG (reference sequence). This CDR3 is 13 amino acids long. V shed 3 bases and J 4 bases; nucleotides not matched to a gene: 1. CDR3 in DNA: TGTGCCTGGAGCGGACAGGGGAATCAGCCCCAGCATTTT. It is translated as CAWSGQGNQPQHF.

The V call is TRBV5-4, the J call TRBJ2-7, with 7 nucleotides matching TRBD1. Germline V lookup: CDR1 SGHNT, CDR2 YYREEE (reference sequence). V lost 4 bases to trimming and J lost 2 bases; unmatched junction nucleotides: 12. This CDR3 has 16 amino acids. The CDR3 loop is CASSHAPGTATYEQYF. The DNA for the CDR3 is TGTGCCAGCAGCCATGCCCCCGGGACAGCAACCTACGAGCAGTACTTC.

The chain is built from TRBV23-1 and TRBJ1-4; maybe TRBD1 (6 bases). TRBV23-1 is assigned to the ORF class and has an uncertain function. With 2 bases removed from V and 5 bases from J, the gap between germline ends came to 12 bases. The CDR3 spans 15 residues. The CDR3 loop is CASSQTTGKNEKLFF. The CDR3 DNA sequence: TGCGCCAGCAGTCAAACGACAGGTAAGAATGAAAAACTGTTTTTT.

The CDR3 region is CASSEPGTGAPLSGNTIYF. In DNA, the CDR3 is TGTGCCAGCAGCGAACCCGGGACAGGGGCCCCCCTCTCTGGAAACACCATATATTTT. This rearrangement joins TRBV14 to TRBJ1-3; TRBD1 agrees at 10 bases. This CDR3 contains 19 residues. V was clipped by 5 bases and J by 0 bases; unmatched bases: 13. The germline V gene has CDR1 SGHDN and CDR2 FVKESK. The full variable domain, its missing parts supplied by reference TRBV14 and TRBJ1-3, is EAGVTQFPSHSVIEKGQTVTLRCDPISGHDNLYWYRRVMGKEIKFLLHFVKESKQDESGMPNNRFLAERTGGTYSTLKVQPAELEDSGVYFCASSEPGTGAPLSGNTIYFGEGSWLTVV.

This sequence joins TRBV5-1 and TRBJ2-3; a weak D match, TRBD1 (6 bases). Germline CDR1 SGHRS, CDR2 YFSETQ. V was cut by 1 base and J by 6 bases, with 24 bases left in between. This CDR3 is built from 18 residues. The CDR3 bases are TGCGCCAGCAGCTTGAATGGACAGCAGATACTGGAGGTGGATACGCAGTATTTT. As protein: CASSLNGQQILEVDTQYF.

The chain employs TRBV7-2 and TRBJ1-1; tentatively, D is TRBD1 (6 bases). V was clipped by 3 bases and J by 8 bases, with 10 bases between them. This CDR3 spans 12 amino acids. CDR1 SGHTA and CDR2 FQGNSA come from the germline V gene. The CDR3 is CASSLRTVEAFF. CDR3 sequence (DNA): TGTGCCAGCAGCTTGCGGACAGTCGAAGCTTTCTTT.

This chain joins TRBV6-1 and TRBJ1-1; 8 bases are shared with TRBD1. There are 13 residues in the CDR3. Germline V gives CDR1 MNHNS, CDR2 SASEGT. Trimming cost V 7 bases and J 2 bases; bases outside gene matches: 3. CDR3 bases: TGTGCCAGCAAGACAGGGGCCAACACTGAAGCTTTCTTT. Protein product: CASKTGANTEAFF.

The CDR3 loop is CASRGLTGNTEAFF. The DNA of the CDR3 is TGCGCCAGCAGGGGACTGACGGGAAACACTGAAGCTTTCTTT. The rearrangement joins TRBV5-1 to TRBJ1-1, with D possibly matching TRBD1 (5 bases). Between the trimmed V and J ends, which lost 5 bases and 2 bases, there was a span of 13 bases. CDR1 is SGHRS, CDR2 YFSETQ, per germline. This CDR3 is built from 14 residues.

The chain recombines TRBV7-8 with TRBJ1-6, with TRBD1 as a possible D gene (6 bases). V shed 5 bases and J shed 0 bases, with 17 bases lying between them. The CDR3 is 18 amino acids. The germline gives CDR1 SGHVS, CDR2 FQNEAQ. The CDR3 region is CASSTPGQGSSYNSPLHF. CDR3 DNA sequence: TGTGCCAGCAGCACTCCGGGGCAGGGGAGCTCCTATAATTCACCCCTCCACTTT. The variable domain in full, completed from reference TRBV7-8 and TRBJ1-6, reads GAGVSQSPRYKVAKRGQDVALRCDPISGHVSLFWYQQALGQGPEFLTYFQNEAQLDKSGLPSDRFFAERPEGSVSTLKIQRTQQEDSAVYLCASSTPGQGSSYNSPLHFGNGTRLTVT.

The V gene is TRBV2, the J gene TRBJ1-1; D is possibly TRBD1 (6 bases). The germline CDR1 and CDR2 sequences are SNHLY and FYNNEI. This CDR3 is 14 amino acids long. V dropped 6 bases and J dropped 2 bases, with 13 bases sitting between them. The CDR3 loop reads CASSAGQINTEAFF. The DNA for the CDR3 is TGTGCCAGCAGCGCTGGACAGATTAACACTGAAGCTTTCTTT.

V is TRBV30 and J is TRBJ2-1; TRBD2 matches 12 bases. Germline V gene sequence: CDR1 GTSNPN, CDR2 SVGIG (reference sequence). This CDR3 has 14 residues. V lost 2 bases, J lost 13 bases, and 9 bases stayed unmatched. CDR3 region: CAWSPLAGGPGQFF. Written as DNA, the CDR3 is TGTGCCTGGAGTCCTCTAGCGGGGGGGCCGGGTCAGTTCTTC. Based on the CDR3 plus reference TRBV30 and TRBJ2-1, the full variable domain is SQTIHQWPATLVQPVGSPLSLECTVEGTSNPNLYWYRQAAGRGLQLLFYSVGIGQISSEVPQNLSASRPQDRQFILSSKKLLLSDSGFYLCAWSPLAGGPGQFFGPGTRLTVL.

The chain recombines TRBV4-1 with TRBJ2-7; 12 bases match TRBD1. The germline gives CDR1 MGHRA, CDR2 YSYEKL. CDR3 length: 17 amino acids. The J segment lost 7 bases and the V segment lost 0 bases, leaving 10 bases of the junction unmatched. The CDR3 DNA follows: TGCGCCAGCAGCCAAGATAGGCAGGGACAGGGGGCGGGAGAGCAGTACTTC. Amino acids: CASSQDRQGQGAGEQYF.

The gene calls are TRBV4-1 and TRBJ2-7; TRBD1 aligns across 9 bases. The germline CDR1 and CDR2 sequences are MGHRA and YSYEKL. The CDR3 has 17 residues. Trimming cost V 0 bases and J 3 bases; bases outside gene matches: 9. The CDR3 is CASSQEWPGQGIYEQYF. The DNA of the CDR3 is TGCGCCAGCAGCCAAGAATGGCCGGGACAGGGAATCTACGAGCAGTACTTC.

This rearrangement joins TRBV19 to TRBJ2-2; D is unclear. This CDR3 spans 13 amino acids. V lost 8 bases to trimming and J lost 0 bases, with 7 bases between them. Germline-derived CDR1 and CDR2 are LNHDA and SQIVND (reference sequence). In DNA form, the CDR3 reads TGTGCCAGTGGGCTATCGAACACCGGGGAGCTGTTTTTT. It yields the protein CASGLSNTGELFF.

This chain joins TRBV5-1 and TRBJ2-1, with 7 positions matching TRBD2. CDR1 and CDR2 (germline): SGHRS, YFSETQ. The V segment lost 0 bases and the J segment 7 bases; nucleotides outside the gene matches: 4. The CDR3 loop spans 14 amino acids. The CDR3, as DNA: TGCGCCAGCAGCTTGGGGACTAGACAGAATGAGCAGTTCTTC. It codes for CASSLGTRQNEQFF.

This chain joins TRBV5-1 and TRBJ1-5; 7 nucleotides agree with TRBD1. CDR1 is SGHRS, CDR2 YFSETQ, per germline. The CDR3 spans 14 residues. The V gene end was trimmed by 4 bases and the J gene end by 5 bases; junction bases not matched to a gene: 6. This CDR3 is CASSTGDRDQPQHF. The CDR3 nucleotides read TGCGCCAGCAGCACCGGAGACAGGGATCAGCCCCAGCATTTT.